The 5 T cell receptor beta chains presented below share a single source sample, sequenced in a study of blood T cells in healthy people across ages. Combining a sample-barcoded 5' primer with a J-beta primer mix, a second PCR ran for roughly 7 to 11 cycles. In TCRdb, the 5' RACE reads were re-called with MiXCR into one record per CDR3 protein. The repertoire holds 450,000 to 700,000 distinct CDR3 sequences, with roughly 29% as singletons. Sequencing input: blood. These receptor sequences come from a woman in her sixties or seventies in good health.

This sequence joins TRBV7-2 and TRBJ2-5, with D unclear. Trimming left V 4 bases short and J 5 bases short, with 11 bases between. CDR1 and CDR2 from the germline V gene are SGHTA and FQGNSA. The CDR3 extends over 13 amino acids. In nucleotides, the CDR3 is TGTGCCAGCAGCTCCAGCCCCGGCGAGACCCAGTACTTC. The encoded protein is CASSSSPGETQYF.

This clonotype turned up a few times. V usage is TRBV6-5 and J usage is TRBJ2-3, with 7 bases identical to TRBD2. CDR1 and CDR2 from the germline V gene are MNHEY and SVGAGI. The CDR3 loop spans 15 amino acids. With V trimmed by 4 bases and J by 1 base, 5 bases remained unmatched. In DNA, the CDR3 is TGTGCCAGCAGTTCCCGTGCGGGGGGCACAGATACGCAGTATTTT. The encoded protein is CASSSRAGGTDTQYF.

A few counts support this clonotype. V usage is TRBV5-5 and J usage is TRBJ2-6; D is uncertain. The germline gives CDR1 SGHKS, CDR2 YYEKEE (reference sequence). The V and J ends lost 4 bases and 4 bases respectively, with 9 bases between them. CDR3 length equals 14 residues. Written as DNA, the CDR3 is TGTGCCAGCAGCGCTCTGGGGGGGGCCAACGTCCTGACTTTC. Translating it yields CASSALGGANVLTF. The variable domain in full, with the rest retrieved from reference TRBV5-5 and TRBJ2-6, is DAGVTQSPTHLIKTRGQQVTLRCSPISGHKSVSWYQQVLGQGPQFIFQYYEKEERGRGNFPDRFSARQFPNYSSELNVNALLLGDSALYLCASSALGGANVLTFGAGSRLTVL.

This clonotype was detected a few times. The CDR3 DNA reads as TGTGCCAGCCGCGTGGGCTATAGCAATCAGCCCCAGCATTTT. Its translation is CASRVGYSNQPQHF. The genes are TRBV2 and TRBJ1-5; D remains unclear. Trimming left V 8 bases short and J 0 bases short, with 11 bases between. The CDR3 is 14 amino acids. The V gene's germline CDR1 is SNHLY and CDR2 FYNNEI.

The rearrangement links TRBV7-2 to TRBJ2-7; 8 bases fit TRBD2. This CDR3 comprises 16 residues. Unmatched junction bases numbered 7, after V lost 2 bases and J lost 1 base. Germline values: CDR1 SGHTA, CDR2 FQGNSA. The CDR3 DNA follows: TGTGCCAGCAGCTTAATTGGAGCGGGGGATTCCTACGAGCAGTACTTC. Its translation: CASSLIGAGDSYEQYF.